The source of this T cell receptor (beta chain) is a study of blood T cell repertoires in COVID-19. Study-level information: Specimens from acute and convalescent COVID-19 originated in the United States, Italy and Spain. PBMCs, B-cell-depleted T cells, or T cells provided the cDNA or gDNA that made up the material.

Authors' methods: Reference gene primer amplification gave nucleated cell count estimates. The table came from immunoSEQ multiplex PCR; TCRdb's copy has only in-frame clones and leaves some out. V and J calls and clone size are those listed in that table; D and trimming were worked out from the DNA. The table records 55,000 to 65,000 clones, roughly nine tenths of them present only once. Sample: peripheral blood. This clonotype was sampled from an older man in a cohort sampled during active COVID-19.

The CDR3 spells CASSATGEAQTIYF. The CDR3 nucleotides are TGTGCCAGCAGCGCAACCGGGGAGGCGCAAACCATATATTTT. The V and J genes are TRBV2 and TRBJ1-3; D is unclear. V lost 6 bases to trimming and J lost 10 bases, with 19 bases between them. Germline V lookup: CDR1 SNHLY, CDR2 FYNNEI. The CDR3 runs to 14 residues.